A selection of T cell receptor beta chains follows, all from one sample in a study of blood T cell repertoires in COVID-19. The protocol was immunoSEQ multiplex PCR, while the TCRdb copy is restricted to in-frame clones and leaves out a portion. The data contain roughly 250,000 clones, approximately 85% of them singletons. Sequencing input: PBMCs or T cells enriched from blood (not recorded which). These receptors were collected from a woman in her 30s who had recovered from COVID-19. CDR3s include the opening cysteine and the closing phenylalanine or tryptophan. A D gene is named only where the DNA matches it firmly. The size of a clone is reported for some rows only, either as once, few or many, or as a class for expanded clones.

CDR3 DNA	CDR3 protein	D gene	V gene	J gene	clone size
TGTGCCAGTAGTATGTCAGGGGGGACGTTCGCCTACGAGCAGTACTTC	CASSMSGGTFAYEQYF	-	TRBV19	TRBJ2-7	-
TGTGCCAGCAGAGACTCATCGAGCTCTGGAAACACCATATATTTT	CASRDSSSSGNTIYF	-	TRBV11-2	TRBJ1-3	-
TGTGCCTGGAGTAAGGGACTAGCGGGAGGTGGAACAGATACGCAGTATTTT	CAWSKGLAGGGTDTQYF	TRBD2	TRBV30	TRBJ2-3	-
TGTGCCAGCAGTTTCCTGACAGGATTCAATGAGCAGTTCTTC	CASSFLTGFNEQFF	-	TRBV6-5	TRBJ2-1	-
TGTGCCAGCTCCCAGGATGCAGGGTCCTACGAGCAGTACTTC	CASSQDAGSYEQYF	-	TRBV18	TRBJ2-7	once
TGTGCCAGCAGAAAAATGGTCGGGGTTGGGACTAGCCTATACGAGCAGTACTTC	CASRKMVGVGTSLYEQYF	TRBD2	TRBV13	TRBJ2-7	-
TGTGCCAGCAGTTTAGCAGGGGGCCCTTTTAACTATGGCTACACCTTC	CASSLAGGPFNYGYTF	TRBD1	TRBV28	TRBJ1-2	-
TGTGCCTGGAGTGCTGGTTGGACAGGGGATAGCAATCAGCCCCAGCATTTT	CAWSAGWTGDSNQPQHF	TRBD1	TRBV30	TRBJ1-5	-
TGCAGCGTGGGACTAGCGGATAGCACAGATACGCAGTATTTT	CSVGLADSTDTQYF	TRBD2	TRBV29-1	TRBJ2-3	-
TGCGCCAGCAGCTTGGGGCAGGGGTATGAAAAACTGTTTTTT	CASSLGQGYEKLFF	-	TRBV5-1	TRBJ1-4	-
TGTGCCAGCAGTTTATACAGGGGGCGAGATTCACCCCTCCACTTT	CASSLYRGRDSPLHF	TRBD1	TRBV27	TRBJ1-6	many
TGTGCCAGCAGTTCGCGTGTCTACGAGCAGTACTTC	CASSSRVYEQYF	-	TRBV7-9	TRBJ2-7	-
TGTGCCAGCAGAAGACTAGCGGGGGGGCCTGGCGAGCAGTACTTC	CASRRLAGGPGEQYF	TRBD2	TRBV3-1/TRBV3-2	TRBJ2-7	-
TGTGCCAGCAGCCCCCCCCGGACTTTCCTGAACACTGAAGCTTTCTTT	CASSPPRTFLNTEAFF	-	TRBV3-1/TRBV3-2	TRBJ1-1	few
TGTGCCAGCAGTTGGGGAACATACAGGGTTGGTGGTACTGAAGCTTTCTTT	CASSWGTYRVGGTEAFF	-	TRBV2	TRBJ1-1	-
TGTGCCAGCAGCGCGACAGCTAACTATGGCTACACCTTC	CASSATANYGYTF	-	TRBV5-6	TRBJ1-2	-